Below, 21 T cell receptor beta chains from the same sample are listed, as sequenced in a study of blood T cell repertoires in COVID-19. Using immunoSEQ multiplex PCR, the repertoire was profiled, and TCRdb retains in-frame clones only, with some absent. The sample consists of about 100,000 clones, roughly nine tenths of them appearing once. Sequencing input: peripheral blood. Receptors were obtained from a man aged 45-65 years with active COVID-19.

DNA of the CDR3: TGTGCCAGTAGTATTGGGGGGGCGGTTGCCAAAAACATTCAGTACTTC. Its translation is CASSIGGAVAKNIQYF. The chain couples TRBV19 to TRBJ2-4; D is perhaps TRBD2 (7 bases). The CDR3 spans 16 residues. V was trimmed by 3 bases and J by 1 base, leaving 13 bases between them. Per germline, CDR1 LNHDA and CDR2 SQIVND (reference sequence).

This clone was seen a few times. The chain employs TRBV7-9 and TRBJ2-1, with a tentative D call TRBD1 (5 bases). With 5 bases removed from V and 6 bases from J, the gap between germline ends came to 14 bases. The CDR3 has 14 residues. The germline gives CDR1 SEHNR, CDR2 FQNEAQ (reference sequence). This CDR3 reads CASSTLQGSNEQFF. In DNA, the CDR3 is TGTGCCAGCAGCACCCTTCAGGGTAGCAATGAGCAGTTCTTC. Based on the CDR3 plus reference TRBV7-9 and TRBJ2-1, the full variable domain is DTGVSQNPRHKITKRGQNVTFRCDPISEHNRLYWYRQTLGQGPEFLTYFQNEAQLEKSRLLSDRFSAERPKGSFSTLEIQRTEQGDSAMYLCASSTLQGSNEQFFGPGTRLTVL.

This clone has a single count. The rearrangement links TRBV5-1 to TRBJ2-1; 13 nucleotides line up with TRBD2. V gave up 5 bases and J gave up 0 bases; unmatched junction bases: 8. This CDR3 is built from 18 residues. Germline CDR1 SGHRS, CDR2 YFSETQ. CDR3 protein: CASRTGLAGVSSYNEQFF. The CDR3 DNA reads TGCGCCAGCAGGACCGGACTAGCGGGGGTGAGCTCCTACAATGAGCAGTTCTTC.

J is TRBJ2-2 and V is TRBV6-6; 10 positions agree with TRBD2. CDR3 length equals 14 residues. With 6 bases clipped from V and 4 bases from J, the junction kept 2 bases outside the gene matches. Germline CDR1 and CDR2: MNHNY and SVGAGI (reference sequence). The CDR3 sequence is CASRVAGGTGELFF. The CDR3 region has the DNA TGTGCCAGCAGGGTAGCGGGAGGCACCGGGGAGCTGTTTTTT.

This clone came up a few times. V usage is TRBV9 and J usage is TRBJ2-1; perhaps TRBD2 as D (6 bases). The CDR3 spans 14 residues. V was cut by 1 base and J by 6 bases, with 11 bases left in between. The V gene's germline CDR1 is SGDLS and CDR2 YYNGEE. The CDR3 DNA reads as TGTGCCAGCAGCGTAACGCCCGGGAGCAATGAGCAGTTCTTC. Translation gives CASSVTPGSNEQFF. Complete variable domain (other parts from reference TRBV9 and TRBJ2-1): DSGVTQTPKHLITATGQRVTLRCSPRSGDLSVYWYQQSLDQGLQFLIQYYNGEERAKGNILERFSAQQFPDLHSELNLSSLELGDSALYFCASSVTPGSNEQFFGPGTRLTVL.

The rearrangement joins TRBV2 to TRBJ1-5; TRBD1 agrees at 8 bases. V lost 6 bases, J lost 4 bases, and 11 bases stayed unmatched. CDR1 is SNHLY and CDR2 is FYNNEI in the germline V gene. The CDR3 covers 16 residues. The CDR3 loop reads CASRGQANQRNQPQHF. The CDR3 coding sequence is TGTGCCAGCAGGGGACAGGCTAATCAAAGGAATCAGCCCCAGCATTTT.

This clone was observed once. CDR3 bases: TGTGCCAGCAGTGCGCGGGGAGGAACAAATTCACCCCTCCACTTT. It codes for CASSARGGTNSPLHF. The V call is TRBV2, the J call TRBJ1-6; D is ambiguous. With 4 bases removed from V and 7 bases from J, the gap between germline ends came to 14 bases. This CDR3 contains 15 residues. The V gene's germline CDR1 is SNHLY and CDR2 FYNNEI.

The chain couples TRBV11-2 to TRBJ1-2; 8 nucleotides match TRBD1. The V segment lost 1 base and the J segment 4 bases; nucleotides outside the gene matches: 5. Looked up from germline, CDR1 is SGHAT and CDR2 is FQNNGV. The CDR3 spans 15 residues. CDR3 nucleotides: TGTGCCAGCAGCTTAGCACAGGGGGAGGTCTATGGCTACACCTTC. This gives the protein CASSLAQGEVYGYTF.

V gene TRBV5-1 combines with J gene TRBJ2-5; D is possibly TRBD2 (5 bases). Trimming pared 3 bases from V and 7 bases from J, leaving 10 bases between. The CDR3 is 12 amino acids. Germline assignment: CDR1 SGHRS and CDR2 YFSETQ. This CDR3 is CASSWETGTQYF. The CDR3, as DNA: TGCGCCAGCAGCTGGGAGACCGGGACCCAGTACTTC.

V gene TRBV14 combines with J gene TRBJ1-2; perhaps TRBD1 as D (6 bases). The CDR3 has 15 residues. Germline V CDR1 and CDR2: SGHDN, FVKESK. V lost 1 base to trimming and J lost 8 bases, with 17 bases between them. CDR3 residues: CASSQVRQALGGYTF. For the CDR3, the DNA is TGTGCCAGCAGCCAAGTCCGACAGGCACTAGGGGGCTACACCTTC. The full variable domain, with the rest looked up from reference TRBV14 and TRBJ1-2, is EAGVTQFPSHSVIEKGQTVTLRCDPISGHDNLYWYRRVMGKEIKFLLHFVKESKQDESGMPNNRFLAERTGGTYSTLKVQPAELEDSGVYFCASSQVRQALGGYTFGSGTRLTVV.

This chain joins TRBV5-1 and TRBJ1-6; 8 bases are shared with TRBD1. V lost 0 bases and J lost 5; bases outside the gene matches: 4. CDR1 and CDR2 (germline): SGHRS, YFSETQ. There are 16 residues in the CDR3. The CDR3 coding sequence is TGCGCCAGCAGCTTGGCCGGGACAGGAGATAATTCACCCCTCCACTTT. It yields the protein CASSLAGTGDNSPLHF.

This chain uses TRBV3-1 (or the pseudogene TRBV3-2) with TRBJ2-3; 9 positions agree with TRBD2. Germline CDR1 LGHDT, CDR2 YNNKEL (reference sequence). V gave up 4 bases and J gave up 0 bases; unmatched junction bases: 11. The CDR3 is 18 amino acids. This chain's CDR3 is CASSPSGVGRRSTDTQYF. The CDR3, as DNA: TGTGCCAGCAGCCCTAGCGGGGTGGGACGACGGAGCACAGATACGCAGTATTTT.

V usage is TRBV5-6 and J usage is TRBJ2-1; D remains unclear. The CDR3 is 11 residues long. Germline V gene sequence: CDR1 SGHDT, CDR2 YYEEEE. Between the trimmed V and J ends, which lost 4 bases and 7 bases, there was a span of 6 bases. CDR3 in amino acids: CASSLSNEQFF. DNA of the CDR3: TGTGCCAGCAGCCTGTCGAATGAGCAGTTCTTC.

This chain uses TRBV2 with TRBJ2-1; D gene unclear. CDR1 is SNHLY, CDR2 FYNNEI, per germline. CDR3 length equals 14 residues. Deletions cut 3 bases from V and 5 bases from J, with 11 bases between. The CDR3 reads CASSERLNDNEQFF. DNA for the CDR3: TGTGCCAGCAGTGAGCGGCTTAACGACAATGAGCAGTTCTTC.

This chain uses TRBV6-5 with TRBJ2-3, with 9 positions matching TRBD2. The CDR3 is made up of 14 amino acids. J lost 4 bases, V lost 11 bases, and 10 bases had no gene match. Germline CDR1 is MNHEY and CDR2 is SVGAGI. CDR3 region: CAGGRGGLSDTQYF. The DNA of the CDR3 is TGTGCCGGAGGGCGGGGGGGGCTGTCAGATACGCAGTATTTT.

This clone was found a few times. This chain uses TRBV19 with TRBJ1-5; the D is unclear. Trimming left V 6 bases short and J 8 bases short, with 14 bases between. The germline CDR1 and CDR2 sequences are LNHDA and SQIVND (reference sequence). The CDR3 extends over 13 amino acids. The CDR3 region has the DNA TGTGCCAGTAGCCCAGGACGGGGTGAGCCCCAGCATTTT. Amino acid sequence: CASSPGRGEPQHF.

V usage is TRBV7-2 and J usage is TRBJ2-1, with D possibly TRBD2 on 5 matching bases. Germline V gene lookup returns CDR1 SGHTA and CDR2 FQGNSA. V gave up 1 base and J gave up 3 bases, with 10 bases separating them. This CDR3 has 15 amino acids. CDR3 loop: CASSLEPGYYNEQFF. The CDR3 DNA is TGTGCCAGCAGCTTAGAACCGGGGTACTACAATGAGCAGTTCTTC.

The chain is built from TRBV6-5 and TRBJ2-1, with 8 bases identical to TRBD2. This CDR3 has 15 residues. Germline V gene lookup returns CDR1 MNHEY and CDR2 SVGAGI. Trimming at V came to 6 bases and at J to 4 bases, leaving 8 bases not matched to a gene. CDR3 DNA: TGTGCCAGCAGCCCGGGGAGCGGGAGATACAATGAGCAGTTCTTC. It yields the protein CASSPGSGRYNEQFF.

The chain uses TRBV5-4 and TRBJ2-1; 7 bases match TRBD2. Germline assignment: CDR1 SGHNT and CDR2 YYREEE (reference sequence). CDR3 size: 16 residues. V trimming: 0 bases; J trimming: 7 bases; junction bases outside the gene matches: 10. CDR3 sequence: CASSLVGEGLANEQFF. CDR3 coding DNA: TGTGCCAGCAGCTTGGTGGGGGAGGGCCTGGCAAATGAGCAGTTCTTC.

The CDR3 nucleotides are TGCGCCAGCAGTGAGTCGGGGGGATCTGGAAACACCATATATTTT. Residues: CASSESGGSGNTIYF. The J gene is TRBJ1-3, the V gene TRBV10-1; tentative D call: TRBD1 (5 bases). Germline V gene lookup returns CDR1 WNHNN and CDR2 SYGVQD (reference sequence). Between the trimmed V and J ends, which lost 0 bases and 1 base, there was a span of 7 bases. CDR3 size: 15 residues.

CDR3 in DNA: TGTGCCAGTATAGATCCTAGGGACTTCGACGGCTATGGCTACACCTTC. Translated, it gives CASIDPRDFDGYGYTF. The chain has TRBV19 and TRBJ1-2, with D possibly matching TRBD1 (5 bases). Germline V CDR1 and CDR2: LNHDA, SQIVND (reference sequence). Trimming removed 7 bases from V and 4 bases from J, with 22 bases in between. The CDR3 is 16 residues long.